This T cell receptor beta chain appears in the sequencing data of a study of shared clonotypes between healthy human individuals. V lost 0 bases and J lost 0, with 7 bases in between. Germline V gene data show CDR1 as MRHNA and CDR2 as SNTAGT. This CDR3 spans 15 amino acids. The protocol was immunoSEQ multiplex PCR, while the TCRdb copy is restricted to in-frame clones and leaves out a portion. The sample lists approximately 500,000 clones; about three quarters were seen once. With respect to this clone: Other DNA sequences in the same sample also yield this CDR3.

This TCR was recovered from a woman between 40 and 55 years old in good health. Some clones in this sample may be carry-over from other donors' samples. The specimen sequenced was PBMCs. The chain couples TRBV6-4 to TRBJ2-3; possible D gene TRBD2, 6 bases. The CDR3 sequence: CASSDSAGSTDTQYF. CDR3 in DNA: TGTGCCAGCAGTGACTCGGCGGGGAGCACAGATACGCAGTATTTT.